Listed below are T cell receptor beta chains from one sample, sequenced in a study of OX40 agonist ivuxolimab in advanced cancers. Data came from immunoSEQ multiplex PCR; TCRdb stores just in-frame clones and leaves some out. The sample includes 70,000 to 90,000 clones, about 85% of them seen just once. The sample was CD4+ or CD8+ T cells sorted from blood, taken in a trial of the OX40 agonist ivuxolimab. These receptors all stem from an adult with an advanced solid tumor such as melanoma, head and neck, liver or kidney cancer. Each CDR3 is given with its conserved first and last residue. The D gene is left open where the match is weak. Expanded clones are given a class, and other clones once, few, many or no size at all.

CDR3 DNA | CDR3 protein | V gene | D gene | clone size | J gene
TGTGCCAGCAGTGAAGCAAGCGGGGGGGGCACAGATACGCAGTATTTT | CASSEASGGGTDTQYF | TRBV6-1 | TRBD2 | - | TRBJ2-3
TGTGCCAGCAGTTTAGGGGCTCGAGAGACCCAGTACTTC | CASSLGARETQYF | TRBV27 | - | - | TRBJ2-5
TGCAGCGTAAACGGACTAGCGGGACCGTACGAGCAGTACTTC | CSVNGLAGPYEQYF | TRBV29-1 | TRBD2 | - | TRBJ2-7
TGCGCCAGCAGCCCGGAGGGACCGCTCTATGGCTACACCTTC | CASSPEGPLYGYTF | TRBV5-1 | - | few | TRBJ1-2
TGTGCCAGCAGGTGGGGGACTTCTTTGACCGGGGAGCTGTTTTTT | CASRWGTSLTGELFF | TRBV6-6 | - | few | TRBJ2-2
TGTGCCAGCATTCCAGGGGGGGGAGGAGAGCAGTACTTC | CASIPGGGGEQYF | TRBV6-5 | - | - | TRBJ2-7
TGTGCCAGCAGCTCCCCTTATTTGGGGAGCCGAACCGGGGAGCTGTTTTTT | CASSSPYLGSRTGELFF | TRBV7-2 | - | - | TRBJ2-2
TGTGCCAGCAGCTTAAGGGCCCCCGGGAACTATGGCTACACCTTC | CASSLRAPGNYGYTF | TRBV7-8 | - | - | TRBJ1-2
TGTGCCAGCAGCCACAGGGGGGGGAACACCGGGGAGCTGTTTTTT | CASSHRGGNTGELFF | TRBV13 | - | - | TRBJ2-2
TGTGCCAGCAGTGAAGATTCCAGGGTCGGGGAGCTGTTTTTT | CASSEDSRVGELFF | TRBV2 | - | - | TRBJ2-2
TGTGCCAGCAGTCCCGGGACCCAGCAGCATTTT | CASSPGTQQHF | TRBV6-6 | - | - | TRBJ1-5
TGTGCCAGCAGCCAATCAAAGGGGCAGGGGGAGGACTATGGCTACACCTTC | CASSQSKGQGEDYGYTF | TRBV4-2 | TRBD1 | once | TRBJ1-2
TGTGCCAGTACCGTCGGGCGGGCTAGCGGGAACCCGTGGGGCGGGGAGCTGTTTTTT | CASTVGRASGNPWGGELFF | TRBV19 | TRBD2 | - | TRBJ2-2
TGCGCCAGCAGACCATTAACCCCATCAGCTAACTATGGCTACACCTTC | CASRPLTPSANYGYTF | TRBV5-1 | - | - | TRBJ1-2
TGTGCCAGCAGCCAAGATGTGGACAGGGTCACTGAAGCTTTCTTT | CASSQDVDRVTEAFF | TRBV4-2 | TRBD1 | - | TRBJ1-1
TGTGCCAGCAGCCCGCGGATTCACGCTGGCTATGGCTACACCTTC | CASSPRIHAGYGYTF | TRBV7-2 | - | - | TRBJ1-2